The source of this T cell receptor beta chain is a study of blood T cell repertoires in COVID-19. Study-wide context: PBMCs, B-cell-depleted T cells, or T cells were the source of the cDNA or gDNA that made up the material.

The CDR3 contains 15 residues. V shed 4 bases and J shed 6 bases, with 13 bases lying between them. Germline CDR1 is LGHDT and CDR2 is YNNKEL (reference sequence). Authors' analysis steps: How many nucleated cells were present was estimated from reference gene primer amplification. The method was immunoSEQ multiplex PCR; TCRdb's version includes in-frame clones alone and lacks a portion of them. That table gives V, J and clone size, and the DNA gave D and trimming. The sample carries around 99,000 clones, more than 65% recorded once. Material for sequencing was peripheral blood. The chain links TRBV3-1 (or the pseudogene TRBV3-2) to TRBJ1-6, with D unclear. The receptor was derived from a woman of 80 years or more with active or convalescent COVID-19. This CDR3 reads CASSPAVAFNSPLHF. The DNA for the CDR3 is TGTGCCAGCAGCCCGGCGGTGGCTTTTAATTCACCCCTCCACTTT.